Reported below is one T cell receptor (beta chain). The antigen remains unidentified. The data were taken from a study of T cells in Graves' hyperthyroidism and ophthalmopathy. Overall study context: Any treatment followed the collection of peripheral blood at initial diagnosis. Findings and caveats of the study: Ophthalmopathy prediction by the model preceded onset by a median about 6 months.

Amplification targeted TCR beta CDR3 regions from RNA transcripts. Researchers ran a first-round RT-PCR on the TCR CDR3 using the HTBI primer set. TCRdb recomputed calls from the multiplex PCR reads with MiXCR, one row per CDR3 protein. The sample gives approximately 510,000 distinct CDR3 sequences, 20% to 25% of which show up once; 26% is in the top ten. CDR3 length: 14 residues. V was clipped by 0 bases and J by 5 bases, with 8 bases between them. CDR1 and CDR2 from the germline V gene are SGHKS and YYEKEE (reference sequence). The authors obtained PBMCs from more than 9.5 ml of fresh peripheral blood.

The genes are TRBV5-5 and TRBJ2-2; D may be TRBD1 (5 bases). The receptor was derived from a man aged 18 to 30 with Graves' hyperthyroidism. Sequenced sample: blood. The CDR3 DNA follows: TGTGCCAGCAGCTTGGCCAGGGCGACCGGGGAGCTGTTTTTT. It specifies CASSLARATGELFF.